Below, 10 T cell receptor beta chains from the same sample are listed, as sequenced in a study of long-term antiretroviral therapy in people with HIV. Survey level was the resolution at which the v3.0 immunoSEQ assay ran. Method: immunoSEQ multiplex PCR; TCRdb's copy keeps in-frame clones and lacks some. This sample carries tens of thousands of clones, about four fifths of them seen once, and the ten largest clones take 3.4%. Here the sequenced sample was unsorted PBMCs, taken 3 years after starting antiretroviral therapy. The source of these receptors is a man aged 45 to 65 with HIV.

J is TRBJ1-4 and V is TRBV19; tentative D call: TRBD1 (5 bases). With 3 bases removed from V and 3 bases from J, the gap between germline ends came to 17 bases. The germline V gene has CDR1 LNHDA and CDR2 SQIVND (reference sequence). This CDR3 is 17 amino acids long. CDR3: CASSILGALTANEKLFF. CDR3 DNA sequence: TGTGCCAGTAGTATTCTGGGCGCGTTGACAGCTAATGAAAAACTGTTTTTT. Full variable domain (missing parts from reference TRBV19 and TRBJ1-4): DGGITQSPKYLFRKEGQNVTLSCEQNLNHDAMYWYRQDPGQGLRLIYYSQIVNDFQKGDIAEGYSVSREKKESFPLTVTSAQKNPTAFYLCASSILGALTANEKLFFGSGTQLSVL.

The chain uses TRBV5-4 and TRBJ1-1; D not certain. Trimming took 1 base from V and 0 from J, leaving 13 bases between them. CDR3 length: 16 amino acids. In germline, CDR1 is SGHNT, CDR2 YYREEE (reference sequence). CDR3 in DNA: TGTGCCAGCAGCTTGTTTATCGGGCGGATGAACACTGAAGCTTTCTTT. Translated, it gives CASSLFIGRMNTEAFF.

The chain is built from TRBV18 and TRBJ2-3; 9 bases align to TRBD1. The CDR3 is made up of 15 amino acids. The germline CDR1 and CDR2 sequences are KGHSH and LQKENI. V lost 2 bases, J lost 4 bases, and 4 bases stayed unmatched. The CDR3 DNA follows: TGTGCCAGCTCACCAGGGACAGGGAACTCAGATACGCAGTATTTT. Encoded protein: CASSPGTGNSDTQYF.

The rearrangement uses TRBV30 and TRBJ2-7; D gene unclear. The CDR3 is made up of 12 amino acids. Germline V gives CDR1 GTSNPN, CDR2 SVGIG (reference sequence). The V gene lost 4 bases and the J gene lost 2 bases, with 9 bases spanning the gap. The CDR3 DNA reads TGTGCCTGGAAAGGGCCCGCCTACGAGCAGTACTTC. It specifies CAWKGPAYEQYF.

The chain joins TRBV7-9 to TRBJ2-6; D perhaps matches TRBD2 (5 bases). CDR1 SEHNR and CDR2 FQNEAQ come from the germline V gene (reference sequence). Trimming left V 8 bases short and J 1 base short, with 18 bases between. This CDR3 contains 17 residues. CDR3: CASRGSGSISGANVLTF. Here the CDR3 DNA reads TGTGCCAGCCGCGGCTCGGGATCTATATCTGGGGCCAACGTCCTGACTTTC.

The chain uses TRBV7-9 and TRBJ1-4; 8 bases agree with TRBD1. Losses at the gene ends were 1 base for V and 7 bases for J; bases not matched to a gene: 5. CDR1 SEHNR and CDR2 FQNEAQ come from the germline V gene (reference sequence). The CDR3 runs 15 residues. The CDR3 loop reads CASSLETGGGEKLFF. CDR3 DNA: TGTGCCAGCAGCTTAGAAACAGGGGGTGGTGAAAAACTGTTTTTT.

The chain joins TRBV5-4 to TRBJ2-7, with D unresolved. The V gene's germline CDR1 is SGHNT and CDR2 YYREEE (reference sequence). CDR3 length: 16 residues. V lost 0 bases to trimming and J lost 4 bases, with 17 bases between them. The CDR3 sequence: CASSLDNYRTPYEQYF. In DNA form, the CDR3 reads TGTGCCAGCAGCTTGGATAATTACCGAACGCCATACGAGCAGTACTTC.

The rearrangement links TRBV6-5 to TRBJ1-2; 7 bases match TRBD1. From germline, CDR1 is MNHEY and CDR2 SVGAGI. J lost 7 bases, V lost 6 bases, and 5 bases had no gene match. CDR3 size: 12 residues. The CDR3 DNA is TGTGCCAGCAGGAGGGGACAGAGTGGCTACACCTTC. Translated: CASRRGQSGYTF.

This clone was seen more than once but under ten times. The chain links TRBV7-9 to TRBJ1-6, with 8 nucleotides matching TRBD1. The ends lost 5 bases at V and 9 bases at J; junction bases unmatched: 3. Germline loops: CDR1 SEHNR, CDR2 FQNEAQ (reference sequence). The CDR3 has 13 amino acids. This chain's CDR3 is CASSQTGGSPLHF. CDR3 sequence (DNA): TGTGCCAGCAGCCAAACAGGGGGTTCACCCCTCCACTTT.

This clone was seen a few times. The chain carries TRBV2 and TRBJ2-7; TRBD1 agrees at 8 bases. CDR1 SNHLY and CDR2 FYNNEI come from the germline V gene. The CDR3 covers 13 residues. V gave up 9 bases and J gave up 6 bases; unmatched junction bases: 10. The CDR3 protein is CASRQGLLGEQYF. CDR3 bases: TGTGCCAGTAGACAGGGGTTGTTGGGCGAGCAGTACTTC.